The T cell receptor (beta chain) described here comes from a study of shared clonotypes between healthy human individuals. Naive-designated CD8 cells lacked CD45RO, were positively enriched for CCR7, and omitted terminally differentiated effector memory CD45RA+ cells. Assay execution took place at the deep level. The protocol was immunoSEQ multiplex PCR, while the TCRdb copy is restricted to in-frame clones and leaves out a portion. The sample includes some 2.1 million clones, over 85% of them seen just once. This CDR3 region has 15 residues. With 0 bases removed from V and 7 bases from J, the gap between germline ends came to 16 bases. In germline, CDR1 is MNHEY, CDR2 SMNVEV (reference sequence).

V usage is TRBV27 and J usage is TRBJ2-7; TRBD2 might be the D (6 bases). This TCR came from a man aged 18 to 29 in good health. Material: naive CD8+ T cells sorted from blood. The CDR3 loop is CASSLSFYGAGEQYF. The CDR3 nucleotides are TGTGCCAGCAGTTTATCGTTCTATGGGGCGGGGGAGCAGTACTTC.